This T cell receptor beta chain was retrieved from a study of identical twins. This clonotype was counted ten times or more. A template switching step contributed a universal primer site, while unique molecular identifiers were present in the cDNA. TCRdb re-called the 5' RACE reads through MiXCR, storing one row per CDR3 protein. The data contain roughly 150,000 distinct CDR3 sequences, under 4.5% of them singletons. Material: memory T cells sorted from blood. This sequence originates from a man between 18 and 29 years old in good health.

CDR3 region: CASSQNPTANEKLFF. DNA for the CDR3: TGTGCCAGCAGCCAAAATCCGACAGCTAATGAAAAACTGTTTTTT. The rearrangement uses TRBV14 and TRBJ1-4, with a weak D call TRBD1 (5 bases). CDR3 length: 15 amino acids. V was cut by 2 bases and J by 3 bases, with 10 bases left in between. Germline V gene data show CDR1 as SGHDN and CDR2 as FVKESK. Full variable domain (remainder filled in from reference TRBV14 and TRBJ1-4): EAGVTQFPSHSVIEKGQTVTLRCDPISGHDNLYWYRRVMGKEIKFLLHFVKESKQDESGMPNNRFLAERTGGTYSTLKVQPAELEDSGVYFCASSQNPTANEKLFFGSGTQLSVL.